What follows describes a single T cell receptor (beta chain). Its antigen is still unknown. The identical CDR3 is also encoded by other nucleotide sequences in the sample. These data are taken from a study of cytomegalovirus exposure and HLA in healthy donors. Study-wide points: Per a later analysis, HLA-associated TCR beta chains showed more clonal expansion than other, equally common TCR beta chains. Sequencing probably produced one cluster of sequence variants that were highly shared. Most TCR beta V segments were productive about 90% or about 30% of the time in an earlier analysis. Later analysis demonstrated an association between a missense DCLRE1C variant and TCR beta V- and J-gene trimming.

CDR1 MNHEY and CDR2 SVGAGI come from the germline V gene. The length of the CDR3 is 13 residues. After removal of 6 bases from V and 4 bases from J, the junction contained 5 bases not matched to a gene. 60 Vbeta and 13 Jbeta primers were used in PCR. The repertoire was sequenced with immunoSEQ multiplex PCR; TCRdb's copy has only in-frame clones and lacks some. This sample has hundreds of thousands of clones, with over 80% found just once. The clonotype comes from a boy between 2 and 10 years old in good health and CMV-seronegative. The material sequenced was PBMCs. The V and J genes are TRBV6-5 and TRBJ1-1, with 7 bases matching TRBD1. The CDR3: CASSRQGGTEAFF. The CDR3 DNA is TGTGCCAGCAGCAGACAGGGCGGCACTGAAGCTTTCTTT.